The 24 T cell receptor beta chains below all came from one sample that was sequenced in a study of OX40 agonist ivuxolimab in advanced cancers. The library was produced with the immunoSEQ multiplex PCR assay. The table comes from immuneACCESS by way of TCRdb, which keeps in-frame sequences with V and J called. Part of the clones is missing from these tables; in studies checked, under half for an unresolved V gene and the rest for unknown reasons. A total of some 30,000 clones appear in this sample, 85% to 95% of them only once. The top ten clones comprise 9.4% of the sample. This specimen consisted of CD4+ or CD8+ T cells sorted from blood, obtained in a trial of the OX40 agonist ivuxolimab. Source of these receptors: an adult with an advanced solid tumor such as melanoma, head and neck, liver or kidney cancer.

The CDR3 DNA follows: TGTGCCAGCAGTCCCAACCACGAGCAGTACTTC. Its translation: CASSPNHEQYF. The V gene is TRBV2, the J gene TRBJ2-7; D gene ambiguous. This CDR3 region has 11 residues. CDR1 and CDR2 from the germline V gene are SNHLY and FYNNEI. V dropped 5 bases and J dropped 5 bases, with 7 bases sitting between them.

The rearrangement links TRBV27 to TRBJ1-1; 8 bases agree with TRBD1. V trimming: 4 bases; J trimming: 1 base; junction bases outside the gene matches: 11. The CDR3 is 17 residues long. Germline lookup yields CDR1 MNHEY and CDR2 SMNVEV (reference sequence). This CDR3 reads CASSSDRGLLGNTEAFF. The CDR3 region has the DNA TGTGCCAGCAGTTCAGACAGGGGCCTCCTCGGGAACACTGAAGCTTTCTTT.

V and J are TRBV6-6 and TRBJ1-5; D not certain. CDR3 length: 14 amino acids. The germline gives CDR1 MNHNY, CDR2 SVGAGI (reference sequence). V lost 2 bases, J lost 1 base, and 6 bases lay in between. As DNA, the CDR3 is TGTGCCAGCAGTTACACGGGAAGCAATCAGCCCCAGCATTTT. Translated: CASSYTGSNQPQHF.

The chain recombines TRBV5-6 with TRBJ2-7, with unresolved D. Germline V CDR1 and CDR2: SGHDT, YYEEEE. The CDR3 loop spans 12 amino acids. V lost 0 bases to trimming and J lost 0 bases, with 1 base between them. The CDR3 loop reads CASSLASYEQYF. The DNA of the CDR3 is TGTGCCAGCAGCTTGGCCTCCTACGAGCAGTACTTC. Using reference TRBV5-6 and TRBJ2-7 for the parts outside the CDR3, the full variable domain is DAGVTQSPTHLIKTRGQQVTLRCSPKSGHDTVSWYQQALGQGPQFIFQYYEEEERQRGNFPDRFSGHQFPNYSSELNVNALLLGDSALYLCASSLASYEQYFGPGTRLTVT.

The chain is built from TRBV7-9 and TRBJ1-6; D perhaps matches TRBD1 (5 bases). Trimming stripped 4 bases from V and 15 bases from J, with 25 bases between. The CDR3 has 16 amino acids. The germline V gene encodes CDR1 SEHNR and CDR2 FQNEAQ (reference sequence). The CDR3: CASSSPGEGLTRHLHF. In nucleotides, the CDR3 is TGTGCCAGCAGCTCCCCGGGGGAGGGCCTTACCCGGCACCTCCACTTT.

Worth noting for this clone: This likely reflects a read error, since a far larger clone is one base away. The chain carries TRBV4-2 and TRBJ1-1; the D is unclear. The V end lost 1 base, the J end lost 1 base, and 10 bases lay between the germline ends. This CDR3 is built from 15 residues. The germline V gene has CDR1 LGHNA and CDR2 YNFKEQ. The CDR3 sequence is CASSQGGPSNTEAFF. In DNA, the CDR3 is TGTGCCAGCAGCCAAGGAGGGCCATCGAACACTGAAGCTTTCTTT.

CDR3 sequence reads: CASGEVEAFF. CDR3 nucleotide sequence: TGTGCCAGCGGAGAGGTAGAGGCTTTCTTT. The chain couples TRBV6-1 to TRBJ1-1; D not certain. Trimming cost V 8 bases and J 11 bases, with 12 bases left between them. This CDR3 spans 10 amino acids. CDR1 and CDR2 (germline): MNHNS, SASEGT.

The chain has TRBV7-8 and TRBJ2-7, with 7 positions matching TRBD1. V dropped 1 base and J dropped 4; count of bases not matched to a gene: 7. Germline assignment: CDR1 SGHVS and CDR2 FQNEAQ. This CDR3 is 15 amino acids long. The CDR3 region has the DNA TGTGCCAGCAGCTTAGAGGCAGGGGGAGCGTACGAGCAGTACTTC. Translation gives CASSLEAGGAYEQYF.

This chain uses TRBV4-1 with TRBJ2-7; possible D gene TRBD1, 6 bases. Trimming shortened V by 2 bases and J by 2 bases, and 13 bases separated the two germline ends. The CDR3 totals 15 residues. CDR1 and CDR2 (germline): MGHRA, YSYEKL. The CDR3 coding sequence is TGCGCCAGCAGCCAAACAGGGCAGGGTACCTACGAGCAGTACTTC. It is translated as CASSQTGQGTYEQYF.

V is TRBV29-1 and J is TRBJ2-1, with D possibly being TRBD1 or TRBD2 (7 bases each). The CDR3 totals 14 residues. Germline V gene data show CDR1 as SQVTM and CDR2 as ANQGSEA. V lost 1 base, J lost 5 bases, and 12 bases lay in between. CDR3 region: CSVEGEGADNEQFF. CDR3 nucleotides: TGCAGCGTTGAAGGGGAGGGGGCCGACAATGAGCAGTTCTTC.

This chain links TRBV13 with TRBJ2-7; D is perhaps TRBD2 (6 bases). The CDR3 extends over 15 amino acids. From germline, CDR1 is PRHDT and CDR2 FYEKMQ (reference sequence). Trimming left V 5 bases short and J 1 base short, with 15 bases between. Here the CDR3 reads CASSPLRGLSYEQYF. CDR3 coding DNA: TGTGCCAGCAGCCCCCTAAGGGGACTTTCCTACGAGCAGTACTTC. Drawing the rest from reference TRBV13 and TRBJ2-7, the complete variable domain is AAGVIQSPRHLIKEKRETATLKCYPIPRHDTVYWYQQGPGQDPQFLISFYEKMQSDKGSIPDRFSAQQFSDYHSELNMSSLELGDSALYFCASSPLRGLSYEQYFGPGTRLTVT.

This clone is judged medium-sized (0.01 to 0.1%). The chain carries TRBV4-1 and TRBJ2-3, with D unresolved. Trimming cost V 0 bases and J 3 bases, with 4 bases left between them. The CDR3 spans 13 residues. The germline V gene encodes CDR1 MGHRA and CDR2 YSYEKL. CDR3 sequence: CASSQDTTDTQYF. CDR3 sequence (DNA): TGCGCCAGCAGCCAAGATACGACAGATACGCAGTATTTT.

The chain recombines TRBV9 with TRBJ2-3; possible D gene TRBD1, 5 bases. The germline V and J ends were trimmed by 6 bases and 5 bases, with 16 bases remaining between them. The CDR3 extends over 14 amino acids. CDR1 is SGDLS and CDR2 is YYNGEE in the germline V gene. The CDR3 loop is CASNGWGLLDTQYF. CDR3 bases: TGTGCCAGCAACGGTTGGGGCCTACTAGATACGCAGTATTTT.

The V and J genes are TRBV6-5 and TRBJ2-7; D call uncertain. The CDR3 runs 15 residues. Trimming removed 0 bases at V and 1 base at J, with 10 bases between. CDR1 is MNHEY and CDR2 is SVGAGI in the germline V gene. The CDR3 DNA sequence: TGTGCCAGCAGTTACTCGATAGCCGAATCCTACGAGCAGTACTTC. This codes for CASSYSIAESYEQYF.

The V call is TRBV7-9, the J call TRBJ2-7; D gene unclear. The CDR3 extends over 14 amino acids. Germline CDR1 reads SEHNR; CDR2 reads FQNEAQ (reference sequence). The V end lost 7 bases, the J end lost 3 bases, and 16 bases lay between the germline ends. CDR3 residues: CASTPSDGFYEQYF. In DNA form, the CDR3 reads TGTGCCAGCACCCCTTCGGACGGTTTCTACGAGCAGTACTTC.

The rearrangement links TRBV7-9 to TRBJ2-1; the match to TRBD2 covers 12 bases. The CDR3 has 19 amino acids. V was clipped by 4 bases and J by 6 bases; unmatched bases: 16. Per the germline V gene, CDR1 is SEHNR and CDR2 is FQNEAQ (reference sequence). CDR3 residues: CASSSATSGSWSRPNEQFF. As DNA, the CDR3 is TGTGCCAGCAGCTCCGCGACTAGCGGGAGTTGGAGTCGTCCCAATGAGCAGTTCTTC.

The CDR3 DNA reads as TGTGCCAGTAGTATCGGGATACCCTACGAGCAGTACTTC. Protein product: CASSIGIPYEQYF. V usage is TRBV19 and J usage is TRBJ2-7, with D possibly being TRBD2 (5 bases). This CDR3 spans 13 amino acids. V dropped 3 bases and J dropped 2 bases, with 8 bases sitting between them. The V gene's germline CDR1 is LNHDA and CDR2 SQIVND (reference sequence).

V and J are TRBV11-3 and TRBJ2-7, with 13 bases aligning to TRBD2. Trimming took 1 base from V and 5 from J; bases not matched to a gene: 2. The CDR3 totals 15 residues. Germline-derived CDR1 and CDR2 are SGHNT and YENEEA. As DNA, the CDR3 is TGTGCCAGCAGCTTAGGGACTAGCGGGAGCGACGAGCAGTACTTC. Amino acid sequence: CASSLGTSGSDEQYF.

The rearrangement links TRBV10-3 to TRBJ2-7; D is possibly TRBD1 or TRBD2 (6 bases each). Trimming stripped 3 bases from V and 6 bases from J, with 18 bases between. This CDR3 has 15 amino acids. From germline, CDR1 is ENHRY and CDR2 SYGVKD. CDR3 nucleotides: TGTGCCATCAGTGACCACCCGGGGGCTCGACCCGAGCAGTACTTC. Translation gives CAISDHPGARPEQYF.

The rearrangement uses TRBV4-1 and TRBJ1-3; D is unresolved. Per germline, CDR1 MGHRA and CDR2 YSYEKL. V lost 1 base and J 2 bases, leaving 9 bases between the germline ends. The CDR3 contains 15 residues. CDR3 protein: CASSQGTWAGNTIYF. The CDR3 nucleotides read TGCGCCAGCAGCCAAGGAACCTGGGCTGGAAACACCATATATTTT.

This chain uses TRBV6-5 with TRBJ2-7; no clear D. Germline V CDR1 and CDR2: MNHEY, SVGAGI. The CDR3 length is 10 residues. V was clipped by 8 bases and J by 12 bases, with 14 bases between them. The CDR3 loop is CASGFSRLYF. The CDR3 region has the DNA TGTGCCAGCGGATTCAGCAGGTTGTACTTC.

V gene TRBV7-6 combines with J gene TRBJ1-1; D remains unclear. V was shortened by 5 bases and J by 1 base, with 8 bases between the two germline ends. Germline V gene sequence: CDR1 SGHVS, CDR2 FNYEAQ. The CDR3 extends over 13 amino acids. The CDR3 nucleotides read TGTGCCAGCAGCCGATCGACGAACACTGAAGCTTTCTTT. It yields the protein CASSRSTNTEAFF.

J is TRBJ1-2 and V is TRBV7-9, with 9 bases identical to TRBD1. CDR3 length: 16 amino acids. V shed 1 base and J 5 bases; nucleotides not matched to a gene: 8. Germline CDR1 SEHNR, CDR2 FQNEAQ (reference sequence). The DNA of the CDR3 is TGTGCCAGCAGCTTAGGTAGTGGGACAGGGAGGTATGGCTACACCTTC. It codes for CASSLGSGTGRYGYTF.

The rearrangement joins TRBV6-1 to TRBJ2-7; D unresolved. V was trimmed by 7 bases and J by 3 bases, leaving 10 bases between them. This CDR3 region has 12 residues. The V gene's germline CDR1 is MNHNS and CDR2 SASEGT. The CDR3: CASNDNRYEQYF. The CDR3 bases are TGTGCCAGCAACGACAACCGCTACGAGCAGTACTTC.